Here is one T cell receptor beta chain with its context. What it recognizes is unknown. TRB cDNA libraries were made by UMI-labeled 5' RACE. TCRdb reworked the 5' RACE reads into one entry per CDR3 protein, no DNA. Its listing shows tens of thousands of distinct CDR3 sequences. The CDR3 spans 14 residues. The germline gives CDR1 LGHNA, CDR2 YSLEER. These data originate in a study of CXCR3-negative and CXCR3-positive naive CD8 T cells. Study-wide results and limits: TRB CDR3s were more hydrophobic in CXCR3-positive than in CXCR3-negative naive cells. Relative to memory CD8+ cells, whose diversity was much lower, both naive subsets had comparably high diversity. Partly lower CXCR3 expression followed cryopreservation, and most assays relied on fresh PBMCs.

CD45RO-CCR7+CD27+CD95- cells counted as naive CD8+ T cells. Specimen: naive CXCR3- CD8+ T cells from blood. The subset was: CD45RO-CCR7+CD27+CD95- naive CD8+ T cells lacking CXCR3 (TNR3-). J is TRBJ2-7 and V is TRBV4-3; the D gene TCRdb calls, TRBD1, cannot be checked with no DNA. This TCR derives from a human donor in good health. Some clones in this sample may be carry-over from other donors' samples. CDR3 protein: CASSHGQGEYEQYF.